This TCR beta chain was found in a study of cytotoxic CD8 clonotypes in ibrutinib-treated CLL. This CDR3 has 14 amino acids. Germline lookup yields CDR1 SGHNT and CDR2 YYREEE (reference sequence). Trimming left V 4 bases short and J 3 bases short, with 14 bases between. Remarks on this clone: The antigen is undetermined.

Sequenced by immunoSEQ multiplex PCR; TCRdb stores in-frame clones only, minus some. The top ten hold over 10% of the sample, which has roughly 200,000 clones, about two thirds seen once. General study results and limits: Increased clonality at ibrutinib response gave way to a return toward baseline at progression. Public clonotypes were seen rarely and were contracted or stable on treatment.

The receptor's source is a human donor with chronic lymphocytic leukemia. The specimen comprised PBMCs, sampled after 24 months of ibrutinib treatment. The rearrangement uses TRBV5-4 and TRBJ2-7; D perhaps matches TRBD1 (7 bases). Here the CDR3 reads CASSTRQGGYEQYF. For the CDR3, the DNA is TGTGCCAGCAGCACCCGACAGGGAGGCTACGAGCAGTACTTC.